This T cell receptor (beta chain) was sequenced for a study of cytomegalovirus exposure and HLA in healthy donors. Regarding the study as a whole: Excluded were some V segments that proved indistinguishable, including TRBV6-2 and TRBV6-3.

Vbeta (60) and Jbeta (13) primers were used in the PCR. TCRdb keeps only in-frame clones here, not all; method: immunoSEQ multiplex PCR. Of roughly 170,000 clones in the sample, 60% to 85% were seen once. This CDR3 is 13 amino acids long. The germline V gene has CDR1 GTSNPN and CDR2 SVGIG (reference sequence). V lost 3 bases and J 7 bases, leaving 10 bases between the germline ends. With regard to this clone: The target antigen is unknown.

Source material: PBMCs. The sequence was collected from a female donor in good health and CMV-seronegative. The genes are TRBV30 and TRBJ1-6; D is undetermined. The CDR3 DNA follows: TGTGCCTGGAGCTCGGGTTTAAATTCACCCCTCCACTTT. Residues: CAWSSGLNSPLHF.